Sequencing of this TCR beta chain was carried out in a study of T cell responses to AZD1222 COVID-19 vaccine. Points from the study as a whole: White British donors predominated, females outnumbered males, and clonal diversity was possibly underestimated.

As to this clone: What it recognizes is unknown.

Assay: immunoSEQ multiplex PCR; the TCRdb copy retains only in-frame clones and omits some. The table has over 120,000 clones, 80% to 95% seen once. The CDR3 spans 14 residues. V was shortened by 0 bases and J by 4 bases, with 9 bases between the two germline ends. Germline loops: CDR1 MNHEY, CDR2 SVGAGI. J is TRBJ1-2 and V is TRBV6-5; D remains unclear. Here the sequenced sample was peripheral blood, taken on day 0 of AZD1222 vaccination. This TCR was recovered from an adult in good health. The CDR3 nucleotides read TGTGCCAGCAGTTACTCGACGCCGTCCTATGGCTACACCTTC. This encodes CASSYSTPSYGYTF.